Shown below are 21 T cell receptor beta chains from a single sample sequenced in a study of early T cells in non-severe SARS-CoV-2 infection. TCRdb called the 5' RACE reads again in MiXCR, with one record for every CDR3 protein. The table has fewer than 80,000 distinct CDR3 sequences, about 12% seen once; the top ten hold 1.2%. The input for sequencing was whole blood, taken at baseline. These receptors came from an adult who was a healthcare worker with PCR-confirmed SARS-CoV-2 infection or an uninfected control (not recorded which). The donor label of this sample is uncertain.

A few counts support this clonotype. The chain employs TRBV2 and TRBJ1-1; no definite D call. From germline, CDR1 is SNHLY and CDR2 FYNNEI. The CDR3 spans 14 residues. Trimming removed 3 bases from V and 6 bases from J, with 14 bases in between. As DNA, the CDR3 is TGTGCCAGCAGTGAGGTCGGGAGCGACGCTGAAGCTTTCTTT. Amino acid sequence: CASSEVGSDAEAFF. The whole variable domain, filled in from reference TRBV2 and TRBJ1-1, reads EPEVTQTPSHQVTQMGQEVILRCVPISNHLYFYWYRQILGQKVEFLVSFYNNEISEKSEIFDDQFSVERPDGSNFTLKIRSTKLEDSAMYFCASSEVGSDAEAFFGQGTRLTVV.

This rearrangement joins TRBV24-1 to TRBJ2-5, with D unclear. Per germline, CDR1 KGHDR and CDR2 SFDVKD. CDR3 length: 13 amino acids. V was cut by 3 bases and J by 3 bases, with 7 bases left in between. This CDR3 is CATSDGNEETQYF. The CDR3 DNA is TGTGCCACCAGTGATGGCAATGAAGAGACCCAGTACTTC.

The chain couples TRBV3-1 to TRBJ2-7, with a possible D match to TRBD2 (6 bases). Germline CDR1 reads LGHDT; CDR2 reads YNNKEL (reference sequence). Trimming took off 8 bases at V and 5 bases at J, with 13 bases between the two ends. The CDR3 has 12 amino acids. CDR3 protein: CASQPDYHEQYV. The CDR3 DNA reads as TGTGCCAGCCAGCCGGACTATCACGAGCAGTACGTC.

J is TRBJ1-6 and V is TRBV15; D is uncertain. Trimming took off 1 base at V and 0 bases at J, with 13 bases between the two ends. Looked up from germline, CDR1 is LNHNV and CDR2 is YYDKDF (reference sequence). This CDR3 is 18 amino acids long. CDR3 protein: CATSRAQAASSYNSPLHF. CDR3 coding DNA: TGTGCCACCAGCAGAGCCCAGGCGGCTAGCTCCTATAATTCACCCCTCCACTTT.

This rearrangement joins TRBV4-1 to TRBJ2-2; TRBD1 agrees at 9 bases. Germline CDR1 reads MGHRA; CDR2 reads YSYEKL. The CDR3 runs 15 residues. Unmatched junction bases numbered 4, after V lost 4 bases and J lost 4 bases. CDR3 in amino acids: CASSLKDRGTGELFF. The CDR3, as DNA: TGCGCCAGCAGCCTAAAGGACAGGGGCACCGGGGAGCTGTTTTTT.

This clonotype has more than one count but fewer than ten. This chain links TRBV5-1 with TRBJ1-1; D is perhaps TRBD1 (5 bases). Germline values: CDR1 SGHRS, CDR2 YFSETQ. V dropped 2 bases and J dropped 5 bases, with 10 bases sitting between them. CDR3 length: 13 residues. The CDR3 here is CASSFRVGTEAFF. CDR3 DNA: TGCGCCAGCAGCTTCAGGGTTGGTACTGAAGCTTTCTTT.

There are a few counts of this clonotype. The chain joins TRBV6-1 to TRBJ2-7, with TRBD1 matching 10 bases. There are 16 residues in the CDR3. V lost 9 bases, J lost 3 bases, and 14 bases stayed unmatched. The germline V gene has CDR1 MNHNS and CDR2 SASEGT. The CDR3 nucleotides are TGTGCCAGTGCTCCGGGACAGGGGTCGTGGGGCTACGAGCAGTACGTC. It specifies CASAPGQGSWGYEQYV.

This clonotype was picked up one time. This sequence joins TRBV27 and TRBJ2-2, with 11 bases identical to TRBD1. The V segment lost 3 bases and the J segment 7 bases; nucleotides outside the gene matches: 4. The CDR3 spans 15 residues. The germline V gene has CDR1 MNHEY and CDR2 SMNVEV (reference sequence). The CDR3, as DNA: TGTGCCAGCAGTTTCGGACAGGGGGCTGGCGGGGAGCTGTTTTTT. It translates to CASSFGQGAGGELFF.

This sequence joins TRBV2 and TRBJ2-5; TRBD2 might be the D (6 bases). Germline CDR1 and CDR2: SNHLY and FYNNEI. V shed 8 bases and J shed 5 bases, with 12 bases lying between them. The CDR3 runs 12 residues. The CDR3 bases are TGTGCCAGCTCCACCCGGGGGGAGACCCAGTACTTC. Protein: CASSTRGETQYF.

The table lists this clonotype with many counts. The chain uses TRBV27 and TRBJ1-5; 10 bases line up with TRBD1. CDR1 and CDR2 from the germline V gene are MNHEY and SMNVEV (reference sequence). Trimming took 8 bases from V and 7 from J; bases not matched to a gene: 11. This CDR3 has 15 amino acids. This CDR3 reads CASSQTGGVRQPQHF. CDR3 DNA: TGTGCCAGCTCTCAGACAGGGGGCGTCCGGCAGCCCCAGCATTTT.

This clonotype was counted only a few times. One junction end disagrees with the germline gene, perhaps due to a read error. This chain uses TRBV7-6 with TRBJ2-2; 8 bases are shared with TRBD1. This CDR3 has 15 amino acids. Germline V CDR1 and CDR2: SGHVS, FNYEAQ. The CDR3 protein is CPSSLGQGNTGELFF. CDR3 DNA: TGTCCCAGCAGCTTAGGACAGGGAAACACCGGGGAGCTGTTTTTT.

The rearrangement uses TRBV6-1 and TRBJ2-2; D is ambiguous. Germline loops: CDR1 MNHNS, CDR2 SASEGT. The V end lost 7 bases, the J end lost 8 bases, and 14 bases lay between the germline ends. The CDR3 extends over 13 amino acids. The CDR3 DNA sequence: TGTGCCAGCAACCCGCCCATCCCAGGGGAGCTGTTTTTT. Its protein product is CASNPPIPGELFF.

This clonotype was seen a handful of times. This sequence joins TRBV30 and TRBJ1-3; D is undetermined. Germline-derived CDR1 and CDR2 are GTSNPN and SVGIG (reference sequence). Trimming shortened V by 4 bases and J by 0 bases, and 10 bases separated the two germline ends. The CDR3 covers 14 residues. The CDR3 region is CAWMENLSGNTIYF. CDR3 sequence (DNA): TGTGCCTGGATGGAAAATCTCTCTGGAAACACCATATATTTT.

This clonotype came up many times. J is TRBJ2-5 and V is TRBV3-1, with 10 bases identical to TRBD1. The CDR3 is 16 residues long. V shed 1 base, J shed 5 bases, and the junction held 7 bases outside the gene matches. Germline V gene data show CDR1 as LGHDT and CDR2 as YNNKEL (reference sequence). CDR3 nucleotide sequence: TGTGCCAGCAGCCAAGCCGGGACAGGGGACAGGGAGACCCAGTACTTC. It encodes CASSQAGTGDRETQYF.

The chain uses TRBV18 and TRBJ2-1, with D perhaps TRBD1 (5 bases). Trimming left V 1 base short and J 10 bases short, with 17 bases between. This CDR3 contains 15 residues. Germline assignment: CDR1 KGHSH and CDR2 LQKENI. The CDR3 DNA follows: TGTGCCAGCTCACCACGAACAGGCCATCAATGGGAGCAGTTCTTC. Translated: CASSPRTGHQWEQFF. Full variable domain (outside the CDR3, taken from reference TRBV18 and TRBJ2-1): NAGVMQNPRHLVRRRGQEARLRCSPMKGHSHVYWYRQLPEEGLKFMVYLQKENIIDESGMPKERFSAEFPKEGPSILRIQQVVRGDSAAYFCASSPRTGHQWEQFFGPGTRLTVL.

This clonotype was detected only a few times. This chain joins TRBV27 and TRBJ2-5; 11 bases agree with TRBD2. The CDR3 is 17 amino acids. The V and J ends lost 5 bases and 4 bases, in that order; junction bases with no gene match: 12. CDR1 and CDR2 (germline): MNHEY, SMNVEV (reference sequence). The DNA for the CDR3 is TGTGCCAGCAGTGCCCTAGCGGGGGGCTTCTTGCTAGAGACCCAGTACTTC. Its protein product is CASSALAGGFLLETQYF.

This chain connects TRBV10-2 to TRBJ1-5, with 7 bases aligning to TRBD1. This CDR3 comprises 14 residues. Germline-derived CDR1 and CDR2 are WSHSY and SAAADI. V shed 6 bases and J 6 bases; nucleotides not matched to a gene: 8. The CDR3 loop reads CASSETGSGQPQHF. The CDR3 DNA sequence: TGCGCCAGCAGCGAGACAGGGAGCGGTCAGCCCCAGCATTTT.

This clonotype was counted only a few times. The gene calls are TRBV3-1 and TRBJ2-3, with no clear D. Germline assignment: CDR1 LGHDT and CDR2 YNNKEL (reference sequence). The CDR3 has 13 residues. Trimming left V 5 bases short and J 6 bases short, with 12 bases between. The CDR3 bases are TGTGCCAGCAGCAGCATGGTTGTGGATACGCAGTATTTT. This encodes CASSSMVVDTQYF.

V is TRBV20-1 and J is TRBJ1-2; D is uncertain. The CDR3 loop spans 12 amino acids. Germline-derived CDR1 and CDR2 are DFQATT and SNEGSKA (reference sequence). V dropped 5 bases and J dropped 5 bases, with 12 bases sitting between them. CDR3 coding DNA: TGCAGTGCTCCCTCCAGCCCGTATGGCTACACCTTC. This sequence encodes CSAPSSPYGYTF.

The J gene is TRBJ2-3, the V gene TRBV20-1; no clear D. The ends were cut back, 4 bases at V and 3 bases at J, with 11 bases in the middle. Looked up from germline, CDR1 is DFQATT and CDR2 is SNEGSKA (reference sequence). The CDR3 spans 13 residues. The CDR3 DNA sequence: TGCAGTGCTAAGTATCCCGGGACAGATACGCAGTATTTT. It specifies CSAKYPGTDTQYF.

This clonotype was found a few times. The V call is TRBV7-8, the J call TRBJ2-7; tentatively, D is TRBD2 (6 bases). The V gene's germline CDR1 is SGHVS and CDR2 FQNEAQ. The CDR3 totals 14 residues. V was pared by 5 bases and J by 1 base, with 12 bases between. CDR3 amino acids: CASSLSGGSYEQYV. CDR3 nucleotides: TGTGCCAGCAGCCTCTCCGGGGGATCCTACGAGCAGTACGTC.